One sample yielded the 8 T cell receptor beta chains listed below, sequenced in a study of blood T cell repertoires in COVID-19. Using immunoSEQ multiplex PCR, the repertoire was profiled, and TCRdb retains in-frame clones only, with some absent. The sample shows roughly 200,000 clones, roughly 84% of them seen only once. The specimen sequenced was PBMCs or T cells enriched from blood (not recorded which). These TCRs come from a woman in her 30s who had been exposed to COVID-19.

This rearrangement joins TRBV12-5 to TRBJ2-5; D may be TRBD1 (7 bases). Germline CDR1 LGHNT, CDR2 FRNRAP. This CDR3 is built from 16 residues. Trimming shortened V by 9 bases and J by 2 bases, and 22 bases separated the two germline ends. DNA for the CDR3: TGTGCTAGCCAAGCCGCCTCGACAGGGAGGCAAGAGACCCAGTACTTC. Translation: CASQAASTGRQETQYF. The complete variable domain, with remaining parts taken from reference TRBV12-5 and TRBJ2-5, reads DARVTQTPRHKVTEMGQEVTMRCQPILGHNTVFWYRQTMMQGLELLAYFRNRAPLDDSGMPKDRFSAEMPDATLATLKIQPSEPRDSAVYFCASQAASTGRQETQYFGPGTRLLVL.

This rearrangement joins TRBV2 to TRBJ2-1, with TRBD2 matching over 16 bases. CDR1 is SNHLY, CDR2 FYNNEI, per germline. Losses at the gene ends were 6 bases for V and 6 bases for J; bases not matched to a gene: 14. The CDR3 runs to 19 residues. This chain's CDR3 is CASRDEPGLAGGPGNEQFF. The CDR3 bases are TGTGCCAGCAGGGACGAGCCGGGACTAGCGGGGGGGCCGGGCAATGAGCAGTTCTTC.

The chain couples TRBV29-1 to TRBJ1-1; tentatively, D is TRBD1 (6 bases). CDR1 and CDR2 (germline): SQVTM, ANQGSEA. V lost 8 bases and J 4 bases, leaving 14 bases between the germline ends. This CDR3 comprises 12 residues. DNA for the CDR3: TGCAGCACCGGGGGGGGGCGCACTGAAGCTTTCTTT. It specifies CSTGGGRTEAFF.

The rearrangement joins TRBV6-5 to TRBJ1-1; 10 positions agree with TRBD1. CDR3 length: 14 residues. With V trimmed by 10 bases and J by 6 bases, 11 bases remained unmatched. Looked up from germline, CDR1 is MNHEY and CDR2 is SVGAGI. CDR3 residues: CATLFWDRGPEAFF. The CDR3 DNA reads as TGTGCCACTCTATTCTGGGACAGGGGCCCTGAAGCTTTCTTT.

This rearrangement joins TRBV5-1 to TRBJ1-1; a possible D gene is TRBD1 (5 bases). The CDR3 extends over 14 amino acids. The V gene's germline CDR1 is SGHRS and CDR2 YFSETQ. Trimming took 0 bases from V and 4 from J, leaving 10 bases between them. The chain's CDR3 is CASSLAGGITEAFF. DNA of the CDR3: TGCGCCAGCAGCTTGGCCGGGGGTATCACTGAAGCTTTCTTT.

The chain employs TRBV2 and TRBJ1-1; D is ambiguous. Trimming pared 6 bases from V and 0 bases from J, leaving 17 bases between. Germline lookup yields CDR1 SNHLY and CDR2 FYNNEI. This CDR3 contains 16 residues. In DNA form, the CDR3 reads TGTGCCAGCAGCCGCCTAATGAACTTTATGAACACTGAAGCTTTCTTT. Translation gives CASSRLMNFMNTEAFF.

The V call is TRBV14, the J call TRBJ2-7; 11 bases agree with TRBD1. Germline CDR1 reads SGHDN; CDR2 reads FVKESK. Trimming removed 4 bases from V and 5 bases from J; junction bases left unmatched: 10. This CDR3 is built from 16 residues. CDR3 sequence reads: CASSRIPGQGVDEQYF. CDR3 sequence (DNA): TGTGCCAGCAGCCGAATTCCGGGACAGGGGGTGGACGAGCAGTACTTC.

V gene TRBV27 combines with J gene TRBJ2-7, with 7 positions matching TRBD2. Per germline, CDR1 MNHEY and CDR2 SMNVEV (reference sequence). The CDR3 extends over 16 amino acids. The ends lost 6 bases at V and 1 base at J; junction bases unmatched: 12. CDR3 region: CASSRSTGLGSYEQYF. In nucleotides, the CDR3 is TGTGCCAGCAGCCGCTCCACAGGACTAGGGTCCTACGAGCAGTACTTC.